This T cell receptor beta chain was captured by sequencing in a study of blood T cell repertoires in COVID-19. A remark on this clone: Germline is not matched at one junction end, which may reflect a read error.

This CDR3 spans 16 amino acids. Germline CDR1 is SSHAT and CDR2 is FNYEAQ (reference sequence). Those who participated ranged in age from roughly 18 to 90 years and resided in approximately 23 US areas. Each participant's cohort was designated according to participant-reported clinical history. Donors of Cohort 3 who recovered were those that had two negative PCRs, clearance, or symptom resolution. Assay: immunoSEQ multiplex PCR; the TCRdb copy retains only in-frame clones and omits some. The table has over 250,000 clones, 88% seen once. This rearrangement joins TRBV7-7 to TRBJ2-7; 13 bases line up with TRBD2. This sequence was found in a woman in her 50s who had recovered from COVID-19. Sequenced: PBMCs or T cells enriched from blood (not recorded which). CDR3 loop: CASSPRGLAGFYEQYF. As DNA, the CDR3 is TGTGCTAGCAGCCCGCGGGGACTAGCGGGATTCTACGAGCAGTACTTC. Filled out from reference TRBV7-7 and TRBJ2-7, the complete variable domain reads GAGVSQSPRYKVTKRGQDVTLRCDPISSHATLYWYQQALGQGPEFLTYFNYEAQPDKSGLPSDRFSAERPEGSISTLTIQRTEQRDSAMYRCASSPRGLAGFYEQYFGPGTRLTVT.